The present T cell receptor (beta chain) was sequenced within a study of T cell responses to AZD1222 COVID-19 vaccine (dated by TCRdb to about 2021). Concerning the study at large: AZD1222 recipients with second doses at about 4 weeks or about 12 weeks were pooled, because spike-specific TCR depth and breadth did not differ between schedules. TCR sequencing covered about 230 trial participants: nearly 210 given two doses of AZD1222 and 26 given two doses of MenACWY control vaccine. Trial participants were enrolled by age into subgroups of 18-55, 56-69 and 70-plus years, and roughly 150, 30 and 60 TCR-sequenced participants, respectively, were included in these subgroups.

Remarks on this clone: This clone's antigen is unknown. Per-base qualities were not stored, and no clone one base away is much larger.

Sequences LNHNV (CDR1) and YYDKDF (CDR2) are obtained from the germline V gene (reference sequence). There are 16 amino acids in the CDR3, from cysteine to phenylalanine inclusive. Only CDR3 DNA is held: 48 bases, read in frame from base 1. Trimming at the junction amounts to 4 bases on V and 5 bases on J, and the germline ends lie 17 bases apart. Results and caveats for the whole study, not just this receptor: A significant rise in spike-specific TCR breadth and depth was observed after two AZD1222 doses relative to day 0 and relative to MenACWY recipients. Reportedly, close to half of the unique spike-specific TCRs recognized epitopes lying outside the regions that are mutated in the B.1.351 and B.1.1.7 variants. Conclusions about previously exposed vaccinees are limited because only five to seven AZD1222 recipients were SARS-CoV-2 seropositive at baseline. Because no samples from the day 14 peak response were available, repertoires could be characterized only after the peak T cell response. The 56-69-year group was small, and its depth increase did not reach significance, likely because of low power. Most participants were white British and females outnumbered males, and the authors suggested that clonal diversity may have been underestimated. The vaccine-associated CD4 TCRs covered the entire spike protein, and the dominant responses fell in regions 160-218 and 743-854.

Taken with the paper, the label for time point translates to: baseline before first vaccination. The vaccinee samples were drawn from two UK trials, COV001 and COV002, one of which was a single-blind randomized controlled phase 2/3 trial testing AZD1222 (ChAdOx1 nCoV-19) in healthy adults. Trial participant PBMC samples were collected at day 0 and day 28 after the second dose for TCRbeta chain sequencing. The CDR3 regions of human TCRbeta chains were analyzed by immunosequencing. On the authors' methods: Repertoire TCRs were matched against a reference library of SARS-CoV-2-specific TCRs generated with the MIRA antigen-specificity platform. Breadth meant the fraction of unique TCRs that were SARS-CoV-2-associated, whereas depth meant the fraction of total T cells that were SARS-CoV-2-associated. Using the MIRA data, each spike-specific TCR was mapped to the spike region that the TCR reacts to and placed in a CD4 or CD8 class. Log10-transformed breadth and depth values were compared by one-way ANOVA with Sidak's multiple comparisons tests. The source is immuneACCESS, and TCRdb retained only in-frame sequences with V and J called. Part of the clones is not carried over; for the studies checked, unresolved V genes explain less than half of this, and the remainder is unexplained. V and J calls and clone size come straight from that table; D and trimming were deduced from the DNA. The sample contains approximately 100,000 clones, roughly 89% of them found a single time. The top ten hold 3.5% to 4% of the sample.

The material sequenced was peripheral blood, taken on day 0 of AZD1222 vaccination. The sequence joins TRBV15 to TRBJ1-4; a tentative D call is TRBD1 (6 bases match). This TCR derives from an adult in good health. The CDR3 region: CATSTTYGQGNEKLFF. The DNA reads TGTGCCACCAGCACTACCTACGGGCAGGGGAATGAAAAACTGTTTTTT. When the CDR3 is completed using the reference TRBV15 and TRBJ1-4 genes on either side, the full variable domain is DAMVIQNPRYQVTQFGKPVTLSCSQTLNHNVMYWYQQKSSQAPKLLFHYYDKDFNNEADTPDNFQSRRPNTSFCFLDIRSPGLGDTAMYLCATSTTYGQGNEKLFFGSGTQLSVL.